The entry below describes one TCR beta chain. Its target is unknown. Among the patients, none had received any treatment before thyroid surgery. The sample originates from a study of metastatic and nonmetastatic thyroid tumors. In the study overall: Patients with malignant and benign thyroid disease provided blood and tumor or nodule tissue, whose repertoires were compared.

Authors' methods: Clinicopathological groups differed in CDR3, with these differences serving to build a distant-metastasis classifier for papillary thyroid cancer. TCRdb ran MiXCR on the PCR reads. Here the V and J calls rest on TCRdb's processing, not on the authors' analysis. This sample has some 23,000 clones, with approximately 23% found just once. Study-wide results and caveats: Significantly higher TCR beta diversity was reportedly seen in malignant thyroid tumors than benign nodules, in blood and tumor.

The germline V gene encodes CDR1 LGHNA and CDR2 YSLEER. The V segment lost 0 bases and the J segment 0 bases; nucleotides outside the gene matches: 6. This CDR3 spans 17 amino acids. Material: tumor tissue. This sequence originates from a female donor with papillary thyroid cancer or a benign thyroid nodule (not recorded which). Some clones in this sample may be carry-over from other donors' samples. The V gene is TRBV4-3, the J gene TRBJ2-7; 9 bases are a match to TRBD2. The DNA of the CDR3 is TGCGCCAGCAGCCAAGATGACAGCGGGAGGAACTCCTACGAGCAGTACTTC. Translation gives CASSQDDSGRNSYEQYF.